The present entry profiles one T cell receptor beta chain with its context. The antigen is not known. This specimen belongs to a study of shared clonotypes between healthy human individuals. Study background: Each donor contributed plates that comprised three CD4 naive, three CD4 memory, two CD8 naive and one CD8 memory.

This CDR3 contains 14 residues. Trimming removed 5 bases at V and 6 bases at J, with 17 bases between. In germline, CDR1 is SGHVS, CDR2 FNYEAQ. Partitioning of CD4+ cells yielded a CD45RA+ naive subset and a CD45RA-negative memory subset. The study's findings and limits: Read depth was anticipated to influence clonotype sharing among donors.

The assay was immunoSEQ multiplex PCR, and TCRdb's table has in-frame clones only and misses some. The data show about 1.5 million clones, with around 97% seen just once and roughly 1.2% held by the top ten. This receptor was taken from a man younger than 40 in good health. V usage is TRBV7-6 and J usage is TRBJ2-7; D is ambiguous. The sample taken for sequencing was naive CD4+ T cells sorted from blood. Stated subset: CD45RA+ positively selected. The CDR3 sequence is CASSQVYRRGEQYF. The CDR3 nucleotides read TGTGCCAGCAGCCAAGTCTACCGTCGTGGCGAGCAGTACTTC.